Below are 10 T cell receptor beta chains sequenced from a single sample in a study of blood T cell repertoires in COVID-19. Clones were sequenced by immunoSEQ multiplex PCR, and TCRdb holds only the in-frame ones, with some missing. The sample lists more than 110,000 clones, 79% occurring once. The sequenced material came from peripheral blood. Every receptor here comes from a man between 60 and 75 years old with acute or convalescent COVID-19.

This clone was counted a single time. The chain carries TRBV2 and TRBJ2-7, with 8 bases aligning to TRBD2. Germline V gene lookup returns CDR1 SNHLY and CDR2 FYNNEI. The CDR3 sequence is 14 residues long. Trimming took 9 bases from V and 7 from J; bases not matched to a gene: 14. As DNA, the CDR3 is TGTGCCAGAGGGGGTCAAGCGGGAGAAGGGGAGCAGTACTTC. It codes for CARGGQAGEGEQYF.

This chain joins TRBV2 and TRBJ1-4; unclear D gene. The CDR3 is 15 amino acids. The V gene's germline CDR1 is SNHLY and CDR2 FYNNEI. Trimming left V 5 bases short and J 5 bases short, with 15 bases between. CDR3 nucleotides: TGTGCCAGCAGTCAAACGACGGGGATAAATGAAAAACTGTTTTTT. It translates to CASSQTTGINEKLFF.

The CDR3 loop reads CASSQAGRDGTDTQYF. The CDR3 DNA reads as TGTGCCAGCAGCCAAGCCGGGCGGGACGGCACAGATACGCAGTATTTT. The J gene is TRBJ2-3, the V gene TRBV3-1 (or the pseudogene TRBV3-2), with D maybe TRBD2 (6 bases). The CDR3 consists of 16 residues. CDR1 LGHDT and CDR2 YNNKEL come from the germline V gene (reference sequence). V was clipped by 1 base and J by 1 base, with 12 bases between them.

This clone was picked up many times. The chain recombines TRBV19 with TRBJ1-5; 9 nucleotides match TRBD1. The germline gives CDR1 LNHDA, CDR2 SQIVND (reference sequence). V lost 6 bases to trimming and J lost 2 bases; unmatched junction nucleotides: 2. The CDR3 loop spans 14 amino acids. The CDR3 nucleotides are TGTGCCAGTAGGGACAGGGGTGGCAATCAGCCCCAGCATTTT. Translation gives CASRDRGGNQPQHF.

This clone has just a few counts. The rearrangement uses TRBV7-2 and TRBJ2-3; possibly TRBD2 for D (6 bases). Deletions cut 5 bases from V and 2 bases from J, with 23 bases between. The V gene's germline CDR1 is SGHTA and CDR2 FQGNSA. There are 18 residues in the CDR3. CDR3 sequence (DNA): TGTGCCAGCAGCACACCTGACTCGTTAGCGGAGATCACAGATACGCAGTATTTT. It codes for CASSTPDSLAEITDTQYF.

For the CDR3, the DNA is TGTGCCAGCAGACAGGGGGCCTCCTACGAGCAGTACTTC. It encodes CASRQGASYEQYF. The V gene is TRBV7-2, the J gene TRBJ2-7, with 9 bases lining up with TRBD1. This CDR3 comprises 13 residues. V trimming: 6 bases; J trimming: 0 bases; junction bases outside the gene matches: 0. CDR1 is SGHTA, CDR2 FQGNSA, per germline.

The CDR3 DNA sequence: TGCAGTGCCCAGAGAGGGCACGAGCAGTACTTC. Its translation is CSAQRGHEQYF. The rearrangement joins TRBV20-1 to TRBJ2-7; weak D call: TRBD2 (5 bases). Deletions cut 6 bases from V and 5 bases from J, with 11 bases between. The CDR3 has 11 amino acids. Germline loops: CDR1 DFQATT, CDR2 SNEGSKA (reference sequence).

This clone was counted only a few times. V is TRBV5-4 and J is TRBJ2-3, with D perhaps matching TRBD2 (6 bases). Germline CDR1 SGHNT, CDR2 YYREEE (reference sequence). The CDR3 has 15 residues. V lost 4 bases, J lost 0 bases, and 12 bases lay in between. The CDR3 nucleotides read TGTGCCAGCAGCCCTCAGCGGGTCAGCACAGATACGCAGTATTTT. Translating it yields CASSPQRVSTDTQYF.

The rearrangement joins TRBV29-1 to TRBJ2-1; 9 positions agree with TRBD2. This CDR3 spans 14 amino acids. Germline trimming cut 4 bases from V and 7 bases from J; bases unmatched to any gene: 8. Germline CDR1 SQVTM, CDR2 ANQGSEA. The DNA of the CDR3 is TGCAGCGTTGGGGGACTAGCCGGGCTGAATGAGCAGTTCTTC. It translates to CSVGGLAGLNEQFF.

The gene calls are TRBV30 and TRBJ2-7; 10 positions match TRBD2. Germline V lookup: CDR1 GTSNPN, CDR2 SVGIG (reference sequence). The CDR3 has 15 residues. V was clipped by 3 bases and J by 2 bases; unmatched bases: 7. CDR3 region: CAWSALAGGTYEQYF. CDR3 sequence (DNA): TGTGCCTGGAGCGCCTTAGCGGGAGGCACCTACGAGCAGTACTTC.